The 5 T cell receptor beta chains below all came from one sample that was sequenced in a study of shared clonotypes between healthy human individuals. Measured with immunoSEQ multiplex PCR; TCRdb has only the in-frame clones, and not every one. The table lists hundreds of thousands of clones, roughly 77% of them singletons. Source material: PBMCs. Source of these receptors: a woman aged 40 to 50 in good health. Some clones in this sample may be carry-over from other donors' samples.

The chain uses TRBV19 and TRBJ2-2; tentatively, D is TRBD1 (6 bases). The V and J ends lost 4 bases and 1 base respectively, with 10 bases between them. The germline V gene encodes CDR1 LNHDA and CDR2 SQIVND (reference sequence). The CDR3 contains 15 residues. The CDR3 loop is CASSNRDLNTGELFF. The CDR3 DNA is TGTGCCAGTAGTAACAGGGATTTGAACACCGGGGAGCTGTTTTTT.

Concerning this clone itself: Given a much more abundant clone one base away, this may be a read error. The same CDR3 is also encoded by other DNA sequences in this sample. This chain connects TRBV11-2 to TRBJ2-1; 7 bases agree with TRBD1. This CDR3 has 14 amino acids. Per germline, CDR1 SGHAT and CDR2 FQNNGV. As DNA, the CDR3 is TGTGCCAGTAGCTTAGGGGGCTTAGACAATGAGCAGTTCTTC. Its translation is CASSLGGLDNEQFF. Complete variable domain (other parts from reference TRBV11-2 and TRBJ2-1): EAGVAQSPRYKIIEKRQSVAFWCNPISGHATLYWYQQILGQGPKLLIQFQNNGVVDDSQLPKDRFSAERLKGVDSTLKIQPAKLEDSAVYLCASSLGGLDNEQFFGPGTRLTVL.

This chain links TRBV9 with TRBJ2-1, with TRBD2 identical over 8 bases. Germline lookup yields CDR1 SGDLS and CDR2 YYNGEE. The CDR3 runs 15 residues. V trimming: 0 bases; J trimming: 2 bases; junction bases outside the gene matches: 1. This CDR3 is CASSVEGLAYNEQFF. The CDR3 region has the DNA TGTGCCAGCAGCGTAGAGGGACTAGCCTACAATGAGCAGTTCTTC.

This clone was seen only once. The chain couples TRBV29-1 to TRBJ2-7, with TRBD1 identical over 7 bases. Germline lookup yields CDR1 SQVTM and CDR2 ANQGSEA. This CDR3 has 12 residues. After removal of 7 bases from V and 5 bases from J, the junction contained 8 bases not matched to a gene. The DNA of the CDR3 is TGCAGCGCAAAGACAGGGTACGACGAGCAGTACTTC. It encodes CSAKTGYDEQYF.

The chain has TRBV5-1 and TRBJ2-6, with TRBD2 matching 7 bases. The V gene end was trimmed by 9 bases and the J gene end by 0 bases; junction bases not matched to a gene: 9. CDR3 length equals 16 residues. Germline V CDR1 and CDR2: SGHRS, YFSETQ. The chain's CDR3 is CATASGGGSGANVLTF. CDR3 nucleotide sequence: TGCGCCACCGCTTCGGGAGGAGGCTCTGGGGCCAACGTCCTGACTTTC.